This T cell receptor beta chain was identified in a study of blood T cell repertoires in COVID-19. Overall study: Donors in the United States, Italy and Spain gave samples during acute or convalescent COVID-19.

Assay used: immunoSEQ multiplex PCR; TCRdb lists only in-frame clones, some missing. This sample has tens of thousands of clones, with roughly 90% found just once. The germline V gene has CDR1 LNHDA and CDR2 SQIVND (reference sequence). The CDR3 contains 13 residues. Trimming stripped 10 bases from V and 6 bases from J, with 15 bases between. Sequenced: peripheral blood. The chain uses TRBV19 and TRBJ1-4; a possible D gene is TRBD1 (6 bases). The sequence derives from a human donor in a cohort sampled during active COVID-19. CDR3 loop: CATRTGSDEKLFF. CDR3 in DNA: TGTGCCACAAGAACAGGGTCGGATGAAAAACTGTTTTTT.